A single TCR beta chain is shown here with its context. Its antigen is not known. The record originates from a study of monozygotic twins with inflammatory bowel disease. Findings and caveats of the study: Clonotype overlap with others was lower in IBD patients than in healthy twins, a difference that was greatest with disease activity.

From germline, CDR1 is SGHRS and CDR2 YFSETQ. CDR3 length: 15 amino acids. Two nested PCRs, run for approximately 17 and 9 cycles, were applied to TCRalpha and TCRbeta cDNA. TCRdb reanalyzed the 5' RACE reads and collapses them to one entry per CDR3 protein, without DNA. The sample totals under 130,000 distinct CDR3 sequences. The chain uses TRBV5-1 and TRBJ2-1; TCRdb selects TRBD1, and the lack of DNA leaves this call unchecked. Input material: blood. This clonotype was obtained from a human donor with ulcerative colitis or Crohn's disease, or a healthy co-twin of an affected twin (not recorded which). The CDR3 loop reads CASKQPGQGDNEQFF.